A single sample gave rise to the 7 T cell receptor beta chains below, sequenced in a study of blood T cell repertoires in COVID-19. The protocol was immunoSEQ multiplex PCR, while the TCRdb copy is restricted to in-frame clones and leaves out a portion. Of some 170,000 clones listed, about 80% are singletons. The sample comprised peripheral blood. Receptor source: a woman in her 70s with acute or convalescent COVID-19.

This chain uses TRBV12-3 or TRBV12-4 with TRBJ1-1; possible D gene TRBD1, 5 bases. With 6 bases removed from V and 4 bases from J, the gap between germline ends came to 12 bases. The CDR3 runs 13 residues. CDR3 sequence reads: CASSTGGGTEAFF. CDR3 sequence (DNA): TGTGCCAGCAGCACCGGCGGGGGCACTGAAGCTTTCTTT.

In its sample, this clone was seen once. This rearrangement joins TRBV4-3 to TRBJ2-3, with D possibly being TRBD2 (6 bases). With 4 bases removed from V and 2 bases from J, the gap between germline ends came to 13 bases. Germline lookup yields CDR1 LGHNA and CDR2 YSLEER. The length of the CDR3 is 15 residues. The CDR3 spells CASSRERATTDTQYF. In DNA form, the CDR3 reads TGCGCCAGCAGCCGCGAGCGGGCCACCACAGATACGCAGTATTTT.

The genes are TRBV19 and TRBJ2-7, with a possible D match to TRBD1 (6 bases). Trimming shortened V by 8 bases and J by 2 bases, and 10 bases separated the two germline ends. The CDR3 is made up of 12 amino acids. The germline CDR1 and CDR2 sequences are LNHDA and SQIVND (reference sequence). CDR3 region: CASGGLPYEQYF. For the CDR3, the DNA is TGTGCCAGTGGGGGCCTTCCCTACGAGCAGTACTTC.

V usage is TRBV19 and J usage is TRBJ1-6; D is uncertain. With 10 bases removed from V and 10 bases from J, the gap between germline ends came to 8 bases. Germline assignment: CDR1 LNHDA and CDR2 SQIVND (reference sequence). This CDR3 region has 10 residues. The CDR3 loop reads CATGFSPLHF. In nucleotides, the CDR3 is TGTGCCACCGGGTTCTCACCCCTCCACTTT.

This clone was detected only once. The chain is built from TRBV10-2 and TRBJ1-4, with 10 bases identical to TRBD1. This CDR3 has 21 residues. The V gene end was trimmed by 0 bases and the J gene end by 0 bases; junction bases not matched to a gene: 13. The germline V gene encodes CDR1 WSHSY and CDR2 SAAADI. As DNA, the CDR3 is TGCGCCAGCAGTGAGTCGATGTTTCTGGGACAGGGGTTAGCAACTAATGAAAAACTGTTTTTT. Amino acid sequence: CASSESMFLGQGLATNEKLFF.

The chain combines TRBV5-5 with TRBJ2-2, with TRBD1 as a possible D gene (6 bases). In germline, CDR1 is SGHKS, CDR2 YYEKEE (reference sequence). CDR3 length: 16 amino acids. V lost 0 bases and J lost 1, with 10 bases in between. The DNA for the CDR3 is TGTGCCAGCAGCTTGGGGGGGACATTGAACACCGGGGAGCTGTTTTTT. This codes for CASSLGGTLNTGELFF. The full variable domain, with the rest looked up from reference TRBV5-5 and TRBJ2-2, is DAGVTQSPTHLIKTRGQQVTLRCSPISGHKSVSWYQQVLGQGPQFIFQYYEKEERGRGNFPDRFSARQFPNYSSELNVNALLLGDSALYLCASSLGGTLNTGELFFGEGSRLTVL.

This clone was detected once. The gene calls are TRBV6-5 and TRBJ2-1; a weak D match, TRBD1 (6 bases). Trimming took off 5 bases at V and 5 bases at J, with 10 bases between the two ends. CDR1 and CDR2 from the germline V gene are MNHEY and SVGAGI. The CDR3 contains 13 residues. CDR3 sequence: CASSIRDNNEQFF. As DNA, the CDR3 is TGTGCCAGCAGTATCCGGGACAACAATGAGCAGTTCTTC.